The present TCR beta chain was sequenced within a study of blood T cell repertoires in COVID-19. Study background: Collection of acute and convalescent COVID-19 samples took place in the United States, Italy and Spain. In each case, the material was cDNA or gDNA derived from T cells, B-cell-depleted T cells, or PBMCs.

In Cohort 3, a recovered donor had either two negative PCRs, clearance, or symptom resolution. The CDR3 has 14 residues. V gave up 2 bases and J gave up 1 base, with 7 bases separating them. From germline, CDR1 is SGHRS and CDR2 YFSETQ. Per the original data handling: Reference gene primer amplification gave estimated nucleated cell counts. Data came from immunoSEQ multiplex PCR; TCRdb stores just in-frame clones and leaves some out. The DNA gave D and trimming, while V, J and clone size come from that table. The sample contains 250,000 to 350,000 clones, over 75% of which appear only once. Sequencing was carried out using PBMCs or T cells enriched from blood (not recorded which). The receptor was isolated from a woman aged 25 to 39 who had recovered from COVID-19. The rearrangement uses TRBV5-1 and TRBJ1-5; D is unclear. The CDR3 is CASSFEPSNQPQHF. As DNA, the CDR3 is TGCGCCAGCAGCTTTGAGCCAAGCAATCAGCCCCAGCATTTT.